The text below deals with one T cell receptor (beta chain). What it recognizes is unknown. The data originate from a study of vaccination and CD4 T cells after COVID-19. This CDR3 has 13 residues. Trimming cost V 3 bases and J 3 bases, with 9 bases left between them. The germline gives CDR1 DFQATT, CDR2 SNEGSKA (reference sequence). Sequencing of cultured CD4+ T cell DNA used the Oncomine TCR Beta short-read assay. Cultures of CD4+ T cells served as the source for extracting genomic DNA. TCRdb itself ran the PCR reads through MiXCR, one entry per CDR3 protein. Altogether about 14,000 distinct CDR3 sequences are present, roughly 51% being singletons, with the ten largest covering roughly 10%. As to treatment: roughly 10-day PBMC culture with coronavirus spike peptide pools or control peptides (ViraFEST assay).

This sequence originates from a human donor who had recovered from COVID-19. The source was CD4+ T cells from blood, cultured in vitro, collected before SARS-CoV-2 vaccination. This chain uses TRBV20-1 with TRBJ1-5, with no clear D. DNA of the CDR3: TGCAGTGCTAGCTTCGGAGTCAATCAGCCCCAGCATTTT. The encoded protein is CSASFGVNQPQHF.